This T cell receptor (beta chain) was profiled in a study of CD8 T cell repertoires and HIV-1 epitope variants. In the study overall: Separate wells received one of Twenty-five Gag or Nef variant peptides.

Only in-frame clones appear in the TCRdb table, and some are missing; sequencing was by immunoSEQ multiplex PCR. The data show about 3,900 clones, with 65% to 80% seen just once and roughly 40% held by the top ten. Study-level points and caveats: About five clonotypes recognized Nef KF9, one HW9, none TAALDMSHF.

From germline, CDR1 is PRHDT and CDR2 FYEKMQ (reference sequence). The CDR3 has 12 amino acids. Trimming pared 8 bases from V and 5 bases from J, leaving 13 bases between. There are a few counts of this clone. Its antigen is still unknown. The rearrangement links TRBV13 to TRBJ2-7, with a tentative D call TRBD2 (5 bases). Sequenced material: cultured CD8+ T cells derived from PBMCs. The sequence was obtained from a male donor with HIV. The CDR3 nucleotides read TGTGCCAGCGGCAGAGGGAGCCACGAGCAGTACTTC. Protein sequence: CASGRGSHEQYF.